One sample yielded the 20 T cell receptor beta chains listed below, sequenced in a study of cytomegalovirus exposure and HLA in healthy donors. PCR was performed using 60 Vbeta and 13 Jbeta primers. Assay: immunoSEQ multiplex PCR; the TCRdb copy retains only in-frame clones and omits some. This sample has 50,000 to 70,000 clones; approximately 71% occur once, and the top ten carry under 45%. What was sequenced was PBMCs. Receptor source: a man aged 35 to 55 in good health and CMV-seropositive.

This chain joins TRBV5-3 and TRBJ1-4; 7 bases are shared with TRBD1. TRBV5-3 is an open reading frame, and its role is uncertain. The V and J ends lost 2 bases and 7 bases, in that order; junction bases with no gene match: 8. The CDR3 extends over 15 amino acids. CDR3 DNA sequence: TGTGCCAGAAGCTTTGACAGGGTGGGGAGTGAAAAACTGTTTTTT. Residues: CARSFDRVGSEKLFF.

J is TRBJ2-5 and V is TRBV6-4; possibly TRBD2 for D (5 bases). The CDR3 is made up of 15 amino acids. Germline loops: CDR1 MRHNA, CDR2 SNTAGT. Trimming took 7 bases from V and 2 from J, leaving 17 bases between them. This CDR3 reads CASTPGGQDQETQYF. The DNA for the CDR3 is TGTGCCAGCACCCCCGGAGGCCAGGATCAAGAGACCCAGTACTTC.

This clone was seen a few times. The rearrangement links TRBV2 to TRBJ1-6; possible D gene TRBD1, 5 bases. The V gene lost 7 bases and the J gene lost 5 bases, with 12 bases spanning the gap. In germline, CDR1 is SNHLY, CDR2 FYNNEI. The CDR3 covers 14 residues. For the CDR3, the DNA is TGTGCCAGCAAGGGGCGGCGGAATAATTCACCCCTCCACTTT. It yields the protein CASKGRRNNSPLHF.

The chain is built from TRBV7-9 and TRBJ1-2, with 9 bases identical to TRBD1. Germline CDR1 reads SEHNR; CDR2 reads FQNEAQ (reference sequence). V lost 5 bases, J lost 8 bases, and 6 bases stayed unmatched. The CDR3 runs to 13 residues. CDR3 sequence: CASSQTGGVGYTF. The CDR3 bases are TGTGCCAGCAGCCAAACAGGGGGCGTAGGCTACACCTTC.

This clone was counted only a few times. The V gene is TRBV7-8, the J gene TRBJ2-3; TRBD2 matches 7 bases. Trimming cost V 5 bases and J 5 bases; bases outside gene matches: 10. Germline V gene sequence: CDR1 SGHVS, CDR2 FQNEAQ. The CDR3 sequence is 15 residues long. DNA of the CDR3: TGTGCCAGCAGCGCCTTGGGTAGCGGGCGAGATACGCAGTATTTT. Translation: CASSALGSGRDTQYF.

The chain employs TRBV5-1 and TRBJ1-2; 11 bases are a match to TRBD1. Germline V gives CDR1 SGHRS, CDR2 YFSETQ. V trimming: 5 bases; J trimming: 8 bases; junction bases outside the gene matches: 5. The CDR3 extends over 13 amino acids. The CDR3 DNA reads TGCGCCAGCAGTAACGGGACAGGGGGAGGCTACACCTTC. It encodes CASSNGTGGGYTF.

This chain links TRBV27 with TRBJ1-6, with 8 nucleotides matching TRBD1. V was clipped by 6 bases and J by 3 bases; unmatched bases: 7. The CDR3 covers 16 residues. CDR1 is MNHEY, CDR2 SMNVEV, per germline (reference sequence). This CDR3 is CASSPATGVYNSPLHF. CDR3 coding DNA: TGTGCCAGCAGCCCCGCGACAGGGGTCTATAATTCACCCCTCCACTTT.

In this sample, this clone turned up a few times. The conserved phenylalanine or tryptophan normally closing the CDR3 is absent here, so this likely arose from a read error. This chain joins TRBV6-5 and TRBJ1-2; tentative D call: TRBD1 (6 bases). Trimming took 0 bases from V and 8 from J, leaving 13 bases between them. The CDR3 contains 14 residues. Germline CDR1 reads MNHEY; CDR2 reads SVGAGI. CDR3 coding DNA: TGTGCCAGCAGTTACTCCGGGGGGGCGCTGGGCTACACCGTC. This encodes CASSYSGGALGYTV.

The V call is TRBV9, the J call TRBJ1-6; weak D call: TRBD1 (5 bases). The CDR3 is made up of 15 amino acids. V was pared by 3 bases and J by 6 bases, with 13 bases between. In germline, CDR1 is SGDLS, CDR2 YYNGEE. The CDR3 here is CASSARGYTNSPLHF. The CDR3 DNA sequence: TGTGCCAGCAGCGCTCGGGGGTACACTAATTCACCCCTCCACTTT.

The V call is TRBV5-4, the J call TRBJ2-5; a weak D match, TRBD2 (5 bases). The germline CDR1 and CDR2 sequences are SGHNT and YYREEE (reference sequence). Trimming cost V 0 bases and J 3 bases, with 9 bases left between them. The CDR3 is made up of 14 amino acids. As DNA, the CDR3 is TGTGCCAGCAGCTTGGGTTCAGCGGAAGAGACCCAGTACTTC. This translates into CASSLGSAEETQYF.

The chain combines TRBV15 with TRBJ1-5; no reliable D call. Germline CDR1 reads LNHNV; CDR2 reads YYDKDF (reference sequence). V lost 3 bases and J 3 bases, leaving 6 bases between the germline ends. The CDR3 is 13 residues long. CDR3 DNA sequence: TGTGCCACCAGCAGGCGGGCCAATCAGCCCCAGCATTTT. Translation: CATSRRANQPQHF. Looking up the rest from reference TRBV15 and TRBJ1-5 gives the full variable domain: DAMVIQNPRYQVTQFGKPVTLSCSQTLNHNVMYWYQQKSSQAPKLLFHYYDKDFNNEADTPDNFQSRRPNTSFCFLDIRSPGLGDTAMYLCATSRRANQPQHFGDGTRLSIL.

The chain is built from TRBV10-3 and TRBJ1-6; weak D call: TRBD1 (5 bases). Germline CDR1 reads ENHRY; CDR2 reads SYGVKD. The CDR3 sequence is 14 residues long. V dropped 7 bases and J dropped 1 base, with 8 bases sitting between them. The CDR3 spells CAINQGSYNSPLHF. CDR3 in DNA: TGTGCCATCAATCAGGGATCCTATAATTCACCCCTCCACTTT.

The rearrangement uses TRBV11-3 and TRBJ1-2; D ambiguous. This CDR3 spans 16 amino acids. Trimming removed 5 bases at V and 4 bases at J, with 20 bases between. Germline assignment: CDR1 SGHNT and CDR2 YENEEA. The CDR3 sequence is CASSPSGVSTSYGYTF. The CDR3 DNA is TGTGCCAGCAGCCCCAGCGGGGTTTCCACCTCCTATGGCTACACCTTC. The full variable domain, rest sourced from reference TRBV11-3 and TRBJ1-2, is EAGVVQSPRYKIIEKKQPVAFWCNPISGHNTLYWYLQNLGQGPELLIRYENEEAVDDSQLPKDRFSAERLKGVDSTLKIQPAELGDSAVYLCASSPSGVSTSYGYTFGSGTRLTVV.

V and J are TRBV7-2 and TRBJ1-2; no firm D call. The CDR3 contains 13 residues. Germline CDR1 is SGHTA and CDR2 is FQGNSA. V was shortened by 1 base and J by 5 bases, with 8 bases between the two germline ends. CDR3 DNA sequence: TGTGCCAGCAGCTTAGAGGGAGTTTATGGCTACACCTTC. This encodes CASSLEGVYGYTF.

CDR3 DNA sequence: TGTGCCAGAAGCTCATCCGGGACTAGGAACCACGAGCAGTACTTC. As protein: CARSSSGTRNHEQYF. The gene calls are TRBV5-3 and TRBJ2-7; 8 bases match TRBD2. TRBV5-3 is recorded as an ORF, its role being uncertain. The V segment lost 3 bases and the J segment 5 bases; nucleotides outside the gene matches: 10. The CDR3 is 15 amino acids.

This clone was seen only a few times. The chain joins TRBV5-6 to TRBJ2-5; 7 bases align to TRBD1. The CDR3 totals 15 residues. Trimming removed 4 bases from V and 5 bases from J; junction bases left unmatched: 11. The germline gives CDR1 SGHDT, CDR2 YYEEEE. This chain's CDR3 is CASSGMKGAQETQYF. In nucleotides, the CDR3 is TGTGCCAGCAGCGGGATGAAGGGGGCGCAGGAGACCCAGTACTTC.

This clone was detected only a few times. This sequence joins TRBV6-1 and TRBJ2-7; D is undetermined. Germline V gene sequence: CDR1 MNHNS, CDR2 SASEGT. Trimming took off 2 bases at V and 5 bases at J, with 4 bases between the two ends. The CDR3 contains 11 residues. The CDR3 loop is CASSEFNEQYF. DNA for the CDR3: TGTGCCAGCAGTGAATTCAACGAGCAGTACTTC.

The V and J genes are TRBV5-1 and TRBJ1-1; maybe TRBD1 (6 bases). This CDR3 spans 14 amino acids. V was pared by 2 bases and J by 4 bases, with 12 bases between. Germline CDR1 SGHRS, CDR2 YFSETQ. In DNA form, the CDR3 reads TGCGCCAGCAGCTTTCAATCCAGGGGCACTGAAGCTTTCTTT. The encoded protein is CASSFQSRGTEAFF. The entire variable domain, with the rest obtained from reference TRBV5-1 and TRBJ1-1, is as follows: KAGVTQTPRYLIKTRGQQVTLSCSPISGHRSVSWYQQTPGQGLQFLFEYFSETQRNKGNFPGRFSGRQFSNSRSEMNVSTLELGDSALYLCASSFQSRGTEAFFGQGTRLTVV.

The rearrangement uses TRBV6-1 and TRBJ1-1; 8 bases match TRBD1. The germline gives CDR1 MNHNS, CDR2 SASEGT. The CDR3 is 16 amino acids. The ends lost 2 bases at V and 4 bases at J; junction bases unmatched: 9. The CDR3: CASSERRGRGPTEAFF. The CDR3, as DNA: TGTGCCAGCAGTGAACGAAGGGGCAGGGGGCCCACTGAAGCTTTCTTT.

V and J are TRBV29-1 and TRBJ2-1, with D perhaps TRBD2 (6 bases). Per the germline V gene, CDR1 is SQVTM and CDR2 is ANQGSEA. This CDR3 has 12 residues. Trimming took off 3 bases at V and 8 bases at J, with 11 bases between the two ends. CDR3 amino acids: CSVEEGSYEQFF. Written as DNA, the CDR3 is TGCAGCGTTGAGGAGGGGAGCTATGAGCAGTTCTTC.